This T cell receptor (beta chain) was sequenced during a study of T cell changes during pregnancy in multiple sclerosis. This CDR3 is built from 15 residues. From germline, CDR1 is SGDLS and CDR2 YYNGEE. V was trimmed by 0 bases and J by 5 bases, leaving 12 bases between them. TCRdb keeps only in-frame clones here, not all; method: immunoSEQ multiplex PCR. The sample holds about 84,000 clones, about 93% seen once. This TCR was recovered from a female donor in good health, enrolled as a control in a pregnancy study. This specimen was peripheral blood, taken in the second trimester of pregnancy. The genes are TRBV9 and TRBJ2-1; unclear D gene. CDR3 nucleotide sequence: TGTGCCAGCAGCGTAGGGGTAGCATGGGACAATGAGCAGTTCTTC. Protein sequence: CASSVGVAWDNEQFF.